This T cell receptor (delta chain) was sequenced for a study of gammadelta T cells in human blood (dated by TCRdb to about 2020). The paper's findings and limits, for the study overall: According to the study, polyclonal expansion of innate gamma-delta T cells right after birth appeared to be driven by microbial exposure.

The CDR3 spans 16 residues, from the cysteine through the phenylalanine. Here the CDR3 DNA is all that survives: 48 bases in frame from base 1. Comment on this clone: The target of this receptor is not known. TCRdb attributes to this sequence the protein of a much larger clone, which differs from the DNA translation at residue 10; a read error is likely, and the protein displayed is translated from the DNA.

Library creation used RT-PCR. The data were produced on an Illumina MiSeq. Clone calls in TCRdb were regenerated from the public reads with CATT, after which identical DNA sequences shared one row. In all, the sample holds roughly 960 delta-chain clones, and about 27% of those were seen once. The ten largest clones capture roughly 35% of the sample. The clonotype originates from a human donor. The V gene remains uncalled, whereas the J gene is TRDJ1; the D call in the table, TRDD3, was not verified against the DNA. The sequencing sample was made of Vgamma9Vdelta2 gamma-delta T cells from adult blood. In nucleotides, the sequence is TGTGCCTGTGACACCGTAGGGGGGACCGACACCGATAAACTCATCTTT. This yields the protein CACDTVGGTDTDKLIF.